The clone carrying this TCR beta chain was counted only a few times. Antigen unknown. The sample belongs to a study of CD8+ T cells in alopecia areata. RNA was extracted and reverse transcribed into cDNA as the sequencing template. Sequenced by immunoSEQ multiplex PCR; TCRdb stores in-frame clones only, minus some. The sample includes 130,000 or so clones, more than 40% of them seen just once. It was from alopecia areata patients that lesional scalp punch biopsies and peripheral blood were collected. V shed 3 bases and J 2 bases; nucleotides not matched to a gene: 5. The germline V gene encodes CDR1 SGHKS and CDR2 YYEKEE (reference sequence). The length of the CDR3 is 15 residues. Study-level points and caveats: Sequencing of scalp tissue also captures the resident alphabeta T cells of normal skin.

This receptor was taken from a human donor with alopecia areata. This chain connects TRBV5-5 to TRBJ2-7; 10 bases are shared with TRBD1. The sequences come from CD8+ T cells sorted from blood, collected at week 0. The CDR3 region has the DNA TGTGCCAGCAGCTGGGACAGGGGTGATACCTACGAGCAGTACTTC. Translating gives CASSWDRGDTYEQYF.